This T cell receptor (beta chain) was recorded in a study of graft-versus-host responses after intestinal transplantation (dated by TCRdb to the early 2020s). For context, the study as a whole: Multivisceral, liver-intestinal, or isolated intestinal transplants were received by the recipients. Every recipient was given anti-thymocyte globulin induction, followed by 2 to 3 years of maintenance tacrolimus and steroids. After intestinal transplantation, graft-versus-host and host-versus-graft alloreactive T cell clones were followed in the graft, circulation and bone marrow using bulk TCR-beta CDR3 sequencing. To identify alloreactive clones, pre-transplant mixed lymphocyte reaction products were sequenced and then compared with unstimulated pre-transplant donor and recipient T cells. The cohort enrolled about two dozen intestinal transplant recipients, one of whom was a retransplant, and a few patients without pretransplant specimens were excluded. A peak of at least 4% donor T cells among recipient peripheral blood mononuclear cells was the definition used for donor T cell macrochimerism. Instead of going to the commercial service, samples from a few later patients were sequenced in-house on an Illumina MiSeq and processed with MiXCR. The paper as a whole reports these results and caveats: The conclusions were limited by the relatively low number and heterogeneity of the intestinal transplant patients. GvH clones were detected in recipient bone marrow, and some of these GvH clones were observed earlier in ileal mucosa or blood, consistent with an intestinal mucosal origin. Patients with donor T cell macrochimerism had high GvH to HvG T cell clonal ratios in their allografts. Peak levels of circulating GvH clones were associated with declines in HvG clones early after transplant.

Libraries were made using the immunoSEQ multiplex PCR assay. In most patients, genomic DNA was isolated using the Qiagen DNeasy Blood and Tissue Kit and sent frozen to Adaptive Biotechnologies for TCR sequencing. For most patients, high-throughput TCR-beta CDR3 sequencing of genomic DNA was performed by Adaptive Biotechnologies. In the source study's methods: TCR sequencing data for over 15 patients were retrieved from Adaptive's ImmunoSEQ software; three other patients were processed with MiXCR and VDJtools. CD4 versus CD8 sorting errors were corrected by removing sequences found in both subsets at a frequency ratio below 5:1. CDR3 nucleotide sequences shared by donor and recipient were removed because the origin of these sequences could not be assigned. At least 2-fold expansion over unstimulated cells and a minimum CFSE-low frequency of 0.002% (template counts) or 0.001% (read counts) were required for clones to be classified as alloreactive. Clones were considered mappable if detected in sequenced pre-transplant spleen, lymph node, or MLR CFSE-low populations of the donor or recipient. Cumulative frequency of alloreactive clones was calculated as a percentage of all sequences weighted by copy number. TCRdb obtained this table from immuneACCESS and retained in-frame rearrangements with V and J assigned. These tables miss some clones; where compared with another copy, unresolved V genes account for less than half of the shortfall, and the remainder is unexplained. Clone size and V and J calls were adopted from that table, with D and trimming inferred from the DNA. Within this sample are some 90,000 clones, with under 90% of them counted one time only. The ten largest clones represent less than 0.12% of the sample.

Note on this clone: Which antigen it targets is not known. The input lacks base qualities; no much larger clone sits a single base away.

The time point label, as the study defines it: cells obtained before transplantation from donor or recipient. CD3+CD4+ and CD3+CD8+ populations were FACS-sorted from unstimulated pre-transplant donor and recipient cells taken from spleen or lymph nodes. The CDR3 contains 13 residues, cysteine and phenylalanine counted. This entry keeps only the CDR3 DNA: 39 bases, framed from base 1. For CDR1 and CDR2, the germline V gene lists SGHRS and YFSETQ. This sequence originates from a human donor who received an intestinal transplant. Sequences were derived from unstimulated CD4+ T cells sorted from spleen or lymph node cells, sampled before intestinal transplant. The chain is made from TRBV5-1 and TRBJ2-5; the D gene is perhaps TRBD1, on 5 matching bases. The J call is uncertain, as TRBJ2-7 better fits the DNA end. The CDR3 here reads CASSLEGFYEQYF. The nucleotide sequence reads as follows: TGCGCCAGCAGCTTGGAGGGGTTCTACGAGCAGTACTTC.